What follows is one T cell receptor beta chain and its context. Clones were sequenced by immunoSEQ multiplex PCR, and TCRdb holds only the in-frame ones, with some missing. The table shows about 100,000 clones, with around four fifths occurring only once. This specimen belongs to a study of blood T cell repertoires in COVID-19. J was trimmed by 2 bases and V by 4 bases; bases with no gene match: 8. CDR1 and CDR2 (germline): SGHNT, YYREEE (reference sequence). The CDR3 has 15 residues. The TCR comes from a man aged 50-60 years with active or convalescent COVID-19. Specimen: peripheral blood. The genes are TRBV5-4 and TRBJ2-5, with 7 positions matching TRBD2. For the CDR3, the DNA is TGTGCCAGCAGCCCGACCGCGGGAGAGCAAGAGACCCAGTACTTC. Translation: CASSPTAGEQETQYF.